A selection of T cell receptor beta chains follows, all from one sample in a study of monozygotic twins with inflammatory bowel disease. TCRdb reworked the 5' RACE reads into one entry per CDR3 protein, no DNA. The repertoire shows around 400,000 distinct CDR3 sequences; the top ten hold roughly 2.5%. What was sequenced was blood. Every receptor here comes from a human donor with ulcerative colitis or Crohn's disease, or a healthy co-twin of an affected twin (not recorded which). The CDR3 runs from the conserved cysteine through the conserved F or W.

j_call	v_call	cdr3_aa
TRBJ1-1	TRBV25-1	CASNFGGDTEAFF
TRBJ2-4	TRBV30	CAWTSSNKNIQYF
TRBJ2-1	TRBV20-1	CSAPPTSGSYNEQFF
TRBJ2-2	TRBV28	CASSPLGEGTAGELFF
TRBJ2-1	TRBV4-1	CASSPRGGHNEQFF
TRBJ2-3	TRBV7-2	CASSLGSAGGTDTQYF
TRBJ2-7	TRBV27	CASSGTETTYEQYF
TRBJ2-5	TRBV5-1	CASSLSQPFQETQYF
TRBJ2-7	TRBV30	CAQKDNKGEQYF
TRBJ1-5	TRBV29-1	CSFREGEGPQHF
TRBJ2-5	TRBV20-1	CSAIPGNQETQYF
TRBJ2-1	TRBV14	CASSQRPSSYNEQFF
TRBJ1-3	TRBV11-2	CASNTDRFGNTIYF
TRBJ2-2	TRBV29-1	CSVASHTGELFF
TRBJ2-1	TRBV18	CASSPHSSGDNEQFF
TRBJ2-2	TRBV4-1	CASSQDATGGLRELFF
TRBJ2-5	TRBV5-1	CASSPYLIAGEETQYF
TRBJ2-3	TRBV30	CAWGAGARTDTQYF
TRBJ2-3	TRBV20-1	CSLGGGTDTQYF
TRBJ1-1	TRBV9	CASSVGVSGNTEAFF
TRBJ2-1	TRBV5-1	CASSSTGAYNEQFF
TRBJ2-7	TRBV5-4	CASSSRQTNEQYF
TRBJ2-5	TRBV30	CAWSVAQKRQETQYF
TRBJ2-3	TRBV2	CASSDRSRVDTQYF
TRBJ2-7	TRBV20-1	CSARDRFAGVPYEQYF
TRBJ2-1	TRBV12-3/TRBV12-4	CASSGLAGGLGNEQFF
TRBJ2-3	TRBV5-1	CASTRGDSREEYF
TRBJ1-5	TRBV30	CAWSVVGTGSQPQHF
TRBJ1-4	TRBV9	CASSVDSARGEKLFF
TRBJ2-1	TRBV9	CASSPTPRSYNEQFF
TRBJ1-2	TRBV20-1	CSASAGPANYGYTF
TRBJ1-2	TRBV6-5	CASSYERGNSQGAEDGYTF
TRBJ2-6	TRBV19	CASLQGGESGANVLTF
TRBJ1-2	TRBV12-3/TRBV12-4	CASSHTGSNYGYTF
TRBJ2-1	TRBV20-1	CSARSGRGWDEQFF
TRBJ2-7	TRBV4-3	CASSQAPVGYEQYF
TRBJ1-3	TRBV11-3	CASSLDSLSGNTIYF
TRBJ2-7	TRBV12-3/TRBV12-4	CATSTGTGGPYEQYF
TRBJ2-7	TRBV18	CASSPRDLEQYF
TRBJ2-3	TRBV27	CASSYKTGGSIGTDTQYF